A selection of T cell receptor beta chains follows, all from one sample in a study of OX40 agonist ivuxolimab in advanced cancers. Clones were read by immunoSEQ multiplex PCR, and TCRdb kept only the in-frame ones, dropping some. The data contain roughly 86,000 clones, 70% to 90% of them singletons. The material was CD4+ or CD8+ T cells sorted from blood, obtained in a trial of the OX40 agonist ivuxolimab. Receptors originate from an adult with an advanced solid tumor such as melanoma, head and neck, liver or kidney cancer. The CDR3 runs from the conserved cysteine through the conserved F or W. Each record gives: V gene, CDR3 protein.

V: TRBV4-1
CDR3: CASSQALPETQYF

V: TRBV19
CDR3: CASSELATNTGELFF

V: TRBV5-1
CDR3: CASSLVGNPNEQFF

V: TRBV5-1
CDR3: CASSPYPQGDNSPLHF

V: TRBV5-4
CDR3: CASSEGQRQETQYF

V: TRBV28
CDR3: CASTTGTGTGYTF

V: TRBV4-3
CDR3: CASSQDRGPSYEQYF

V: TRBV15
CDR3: CATSRDGLANYGYTF

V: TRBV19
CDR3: CASSILGRGNQPQHF

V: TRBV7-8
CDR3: CASSLAGGTQEKLFF

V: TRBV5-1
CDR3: CASSLVQEIYNEQFF

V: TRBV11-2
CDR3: CASSLPGLSQYF

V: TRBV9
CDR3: CASSASGVNTEAFF

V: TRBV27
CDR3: CASSPLSGRALNNEQFF

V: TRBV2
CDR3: CASSRDRVYNEQFF

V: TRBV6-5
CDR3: CASRGGGNEQFF

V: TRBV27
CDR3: CASSTRLAGGLGQFF

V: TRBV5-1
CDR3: CASSPGGGRSTDTQYF

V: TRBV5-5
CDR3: CASSFLLQGALNSPLHF

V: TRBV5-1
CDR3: CASSSQPTSNEQFF

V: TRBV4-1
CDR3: CASSLEVRTEAFF

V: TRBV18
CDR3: CASSPGSGYGYTF

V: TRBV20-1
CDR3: CSAGDSQIF

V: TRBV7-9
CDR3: CASSRTGGRTDTQYF

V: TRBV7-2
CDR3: CASSYVSGLGYTF

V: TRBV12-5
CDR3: CASGLGGGTEAFF

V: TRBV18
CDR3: CASSQGQIANTGELFF

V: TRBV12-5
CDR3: CASGLVLTGTISGNTIYF

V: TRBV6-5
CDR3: CASRTSAAYEQYF

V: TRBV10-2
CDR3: CASSDESTGNTEAFF

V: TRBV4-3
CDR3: CASSQERITGELFF

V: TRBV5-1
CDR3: CASSLTGEGADTQYF

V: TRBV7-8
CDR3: CASSQGTVSNQPQHF

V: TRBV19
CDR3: CASSRAFGEQYF

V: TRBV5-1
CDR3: CASSRTSGGRSTDTQYF

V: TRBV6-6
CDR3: CASRRGSGNTIYF

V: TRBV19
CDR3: CASSIVGGQPQHF

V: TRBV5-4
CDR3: CASSLASSIAYEQYF

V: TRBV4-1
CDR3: CASSLGTAASGEETQYF

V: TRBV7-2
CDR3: CASSTGLANEQFF

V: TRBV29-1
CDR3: CSVVVGGKALYF

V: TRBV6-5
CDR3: CASEGRGSTEAFF

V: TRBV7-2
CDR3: CASSLGYTGELFF

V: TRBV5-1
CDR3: CASSLGQGGDTQYF

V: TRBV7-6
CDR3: CASSFPGTGNTIYF

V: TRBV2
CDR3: CASTTAGPGANVLTF

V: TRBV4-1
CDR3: CASSQGARSEQFF

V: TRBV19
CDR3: CASSDRVRNEKLFF

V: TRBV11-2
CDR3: CASSPRGSTGRSYEQYF